The 15 T cell receptor beta chains reported below all come from one sample, sequenced in a study of T cells after yellow fever vaccination. TCRdb called the 5' RACE reads again in MiXCR, with one record for every CDR3 protein. This table holds approximately 85,000 distinct CDR3 sequences, 13% found once. Sequences were derived from CD8+ T cells not binding an NS4B(214-222) dextramer, sorted from PBMCs, sampled 21 days after the first yellow fever vaccination. These receptors all stem from a man aged 18 to 35 who received the YFV17D yellow fever vaccine.

This chain joins TRBV5-1 and TRBJ1-1; 9 bases align to TRBD1. The germline CDR1 and CDR2 sequences are SGHRS and YFSETQ. The CDR3 extends over 14 amino acids. Trimming at V came to 6 bases and at J to 5 bases, leaving 8 bases not matched to a gene. This CDR3 reads CASTTGGRGTEAFF. The CDR3 DNA sequence: TGCGCCAGCACCACAGGGGGCCGGGGAACTGAAGCTTTCTTT.

In DNA, the CDR3 is TGTGCCAGTAGTCCGGGACAGTTCAATCAGCCCCAGCATTTT. Translation: CASSPGQFNQPQHF. The rearrangement links TRBV19 to TRBJ1-5; 7 nucleotides line up with TRBD1. CDR3 length: 14 amino acids. Unmatched junction bases numbered 4, after V lost 5 bases and J lost 3 bases. Germline V lookup: CDR1 LNHDA, CDR2 SQIVND (reference sequence).

This clonotype came up many times. The chain couples TRBV12-3 or TRBV12-4 to TRBJ1-3; 8 bases agree with TRBD1. V was clipped by 8 bases and J by 3 bases; unmatched bases: 12. The CDR3 has 16 amino acids. The CDR3 DNA is TGTGCCAGCGGCACGGGGACAGGATACGGTGGAAACACCATATATTTT. This codes for CASGTGTGYGGNTIYF.

This clonotype was seen a few times. V gene TRBV12-3 or TRBV12-4 combines with J gene TRBJ1-3; D is unresolved. V was cut by 2 bases and J by 0 bases, with 8 bases left in between. There are 15 residues in the CDR3. CDR3 loop: CASSLTGSSGNTIYF. The CDR3 DNA reads TGTGCCAGCAGTTTAACCGGGAGCTCTGGAAACACCATATATTTT.

The chain carries TRBV9 and TRBJ2-7; D is possibly TRBD1 (5 bases). With 3 bases removed from V and 2 bases from J, the gap between germline ends came to 18 bases. The V gene's germline CDR1 is SGDLS and CDR2 YYNGEE. The CDR3 totals 16 residues. The CDR3 bases are TGTGCCAGCAGCGAGGGCGCCCAGGGAAGTACCTACGAGCAGTACTTC. The encoded protein is CASSEGAQGSTYEQYF. Supplemented by reference TRBV9 and TRBJ2-7, the full variable domain reads DSGVTQTPKHLITATGQRVTLRCSPRSGDLSVYWYQQSLDQGLQFLIQYYNGEERAKGNILERFSAQQFPDLHSELNLSSLELGDSALYFCASSEGAQGSTYEQYFGPGTRLTVT.

The V and J genes are TRBV6-1 and TRBJ1-1; 9 bases line up with TRBD1. The CDR3 has 15 residues. Looked up from germline, CDR1 is MNHNS and CDR2 is SASEGT. V shed 3 bases and J 4 bases; nucleotides not matched to a gene: 6. CDR3 amino acids: CASSETGGESTEAFF. CDR3 sequence (DNA): TGTGCCAGCAGTGAGACAGGGGGAGAGAGCACTGAAGCTTTCTTT.

The chain uses TRBV27 and TRBJ2-3; 7 bases line up with TRBD1. The CDR3 spans 16 residues. The V gene end was trimmed by 1 base and the J gene end by 1 base; junction bases not matched to a gene: 5. The germline CDR1 and CDR2 sequences are MNHEY and SMNVEV (reference sequence). The CDR3: CASSLLDRAGTDTQYF. CDR3 bases: TGTGCCAGCAGTTTATTAGACAGGGCTGGCACAGATACGCAGTATTTT.

The chain uses TRBV6-5 and TRBJ2-7; a possible D gene is TRBD1 (6 bases). The V gene lost 2 bases and the J gene lost 2 bases, with 10 bases spanning the gap. The CDR3 contains 14 residues. Germline CDR1 reads MNHEY; CDR2 reads SVGAGI. The chain's CDR3 is CASSYDRNPYEQYF. CDR3 DNA: TGTGCCAGCAGTTACGACAGGAACCCCTACGAGCAGTACTTC.

The chain combines TRBV7-6 with TRBJ2-1; D gene unclear. Germline V gives CDR1 SGHVS, CDR2 FNYEAQ. With 3 bases removed from V and 5 bases from J, the gap between germline ends came to 11 bases. The CDR3 length is 14 residues. In DNA, the CDR3 is TGTGCCAGCAGCTTCTCAGCCTTGCACAATGAGCAGTTCTTC. Its translation is CASSFSALHNEQFF.

The chain is built from TRBV7-6 and TRBJ2-7; TRBD1 matches at 7 bases. Germline CDR1 and CDR2: SGHVS and FNYEAQ. This CDR3 spans 16 amino acids. After removal of 0 bases from V and 2 bases from J, the junction contained 7 bases not matched to a gene. CDR3 sequence reads: CASSLAPGQLPYEQYF. CDR3 coding DNA: TGTGCCAGCAGCTTAGCTCCGGGACAGCTTCCCTACGAGCAGTACTTC.

This clonotype was counted between two and nine times. This rearrangement joins TRBV29-1 to TRBJ1-1, with 7 bases identical to TRBD1. V dropped 4 bases and J dropped 9; count of bases not matched to a gene: 5. This CDR3 is 11 amino acids long. Germline-derived CDR1 and CDR2 are SQVTM and ANQGSEA. The CDR3, as DNA: TGCAGCGTTGTGGACAGGCAGCAAGCTTTCTTT. This sequence encodes CSVVDRQQAFF.

This clonotype was counted a few times. This chain links TRBV12-3 or TRBV12-4 with TRBJ2-1; 10 nucleotides agree with TRBD2. The CDR3 extends over 16 amino acids. The ends lost 6 bases at V and 0 bases at J; junction bases unmatched: 5. In nucleotides, the CDR3 is TGTGCCAGCAGGCACCGACTAGCGGGCTCCTACAATGAGCAGTTCTTC. The encoded protein is CASRHRLAGSYNEQFF.

This clonotype was seen only a few times. CDR3 region: CASGSGLAKNIQYF. The CDR3 bases are TGTGCCAGCGGGAGCGGGTTAGCCAAAAACATTCAGTACTTC. This sequence joins TRBV9 and TRBJ2-4; maybe TRBD2 (6 bases). Between the trimmed V and J ends, which lost 7 bases and 0 bases, there was a span of 11 bases. Germline CDR1 SGDLS, CDR2 YYNGEE. This CDR3 spans 14 amino acids. Filled out from reference TRBV9 and TRBJ2-4, the complete variable domain reads DSGVTQTPKHLITATGQRVTLRCSPRSGDLSVYWYQQSLDQGLQFLIQYYNGEERAKGNILERFSAQQFPDLHSELNLSSLELGDSALYFCASGSGLAKNIQYFGAGTRLSVL.

The chain carries TRBV2 and TRBJ2-1, with D unclear. The V gene's germline CDR1 is SNHLY and CDR2 FYNNEI. The germline V and J ends were trimmed by 3 bases and 7 bases, with 7 bases remaining between them. This CDR3 has 12 amino acids. This CDR3 reads CASSDYGNEQFF. In DNA, the CDR3 is TGTGCCAGCAGTGACTACGGGAATGAGCAGTTCTTC. The whole variable domain, remainder taken from reference TRBV2 and TRBJ2-1, is EPEVTQTPSHQVTQMGQEVILRCVPISNHLYFYWYRQILGQKVEFLVSFYNNEISEKSEIFDDQFSVERPDGSNFTLKIRSTKLEDSAMYFCASSDYGNEQFFGPGTRLTVL.

J is TRBJ2-7 and V is TRBV28; D is uncertain. V dropped 4 bases and J dropped 3 bases, with 10 bases sitting between them. Germline values: CDR1 MDHEN, CDR2 SYDVKM. This CDR3 spans 13 amino acids. The CDR3 sequence is CASSSFRSYEQYV. CDR3 nucleotides: TGTGCCAGCAGTTCATTCAGGAGCTACGAGCAGTACGTC.